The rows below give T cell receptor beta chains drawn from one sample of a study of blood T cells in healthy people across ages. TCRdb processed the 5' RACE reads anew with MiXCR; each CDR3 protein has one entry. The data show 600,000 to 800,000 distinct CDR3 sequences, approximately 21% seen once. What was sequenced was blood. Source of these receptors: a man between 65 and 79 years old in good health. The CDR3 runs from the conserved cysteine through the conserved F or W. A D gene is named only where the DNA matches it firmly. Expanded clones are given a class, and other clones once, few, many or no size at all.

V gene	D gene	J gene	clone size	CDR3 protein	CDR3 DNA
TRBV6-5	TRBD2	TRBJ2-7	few	CASSTLTSGEPYEQYF	TGTGCCAGCAGTACCCTCACTAGCGGGGAGCCCTACGAGCAGTACTTC
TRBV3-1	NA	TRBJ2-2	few	CASSHRVGGELFF	TGTGCCAGCAGCCACAGGGTCGGCGGGGAGCTGTTTTTT
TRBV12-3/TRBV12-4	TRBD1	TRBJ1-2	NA	CASRTGTGDGYTF	TGTGCCAGCCGAACCGGGACAGGGGACGGCTACACCTTC
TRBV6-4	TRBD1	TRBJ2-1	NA	CASSADRGDEQFF	TGTGCCAGCAGTGCGGACAGGGGAGATGAGCAGTTCTTC
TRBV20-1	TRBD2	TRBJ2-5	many	CSASRVSGSKVETQYF	TGCAGTGCTAGCCGTGTTAGCGGGAGTAAGGTGGAGACCCAGTACTTC
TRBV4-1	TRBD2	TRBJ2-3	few	CASSLGLAGGLADTQYF	TGCGCCAGCAGCCTGGGACTAGCGGGAGGTCTGGCAGATACGCAGTATTTT
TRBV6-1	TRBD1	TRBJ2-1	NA	CASNGQGPHNEQFF	TGTGCCAGCAATGGACAGGGGCCCCACAATGAGCAGTTCTTC
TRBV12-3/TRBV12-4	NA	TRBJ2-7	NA	CASRGVGYEQYF	TGTGCCAGCAGGGGGGTGGGCTACGAGCAGTACTTC
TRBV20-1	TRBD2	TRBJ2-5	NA	CSAGTSGSVETQYF	TGCAGTGCTGGGACTAGCGGGAGTGTCGAGACCCAGTACTTC
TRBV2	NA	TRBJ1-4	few	CASTRGAPDEKLFF	TGTGCCAGCACTAGGGGAGCCCCCGATGAAAAACTGTTTTTT
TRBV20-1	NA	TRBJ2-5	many	CSARDLQGSILETQYF	TGCAGTGCTAGAGATCTGCAGGGATCGATTTTAGAGACCCAGTACTTC
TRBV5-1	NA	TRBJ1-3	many	CASSLESRGYGNTIYF	TGCGCCAGCAGCTTGGAGTCCCGAGGGTATGGAAACACCATATATTTT
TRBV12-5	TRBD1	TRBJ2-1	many	CASALGTGQFF	TGTGCTAGTGCCCTGGGGACAGGGCAGTTCTTC
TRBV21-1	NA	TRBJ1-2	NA	CASSNRANFYGYTF	TGTGCCAGCAGCAACCGGGCCAATTTCTATGGCTACACCTTC
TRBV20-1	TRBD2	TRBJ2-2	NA	CSAEGTSGNTGELFF	TGCAGTGCTGAAGGGACTAGCGGTAACACCGGGGAGCTGTTTTTT
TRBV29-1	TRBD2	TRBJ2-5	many	CSAGKGLAEPQYF	TGCAGCGCCGGGAAGGGACTAGCGGAACCCCAGTACTTC
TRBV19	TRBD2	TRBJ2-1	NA	CASSIEGTRSYNEQFF	TGTGCCAGTAGTATAGAGGGGACTAGGTCCTACAATGAGCAGTTCTTC
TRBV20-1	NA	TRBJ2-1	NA	CSARLSEQFF	TGCAGTGCTAGACTGTCTGAGCAGTTCTTC
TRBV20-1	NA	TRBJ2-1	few	CSARRGSGSGNEQFF	TGCAGTGCTAGGCGGGGTTCAGGATCAGGGAATGAGCAGTTCTTC
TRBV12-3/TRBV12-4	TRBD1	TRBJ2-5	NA	CASSRTGGVVETQYF	TGTGCCAGCAGTCGGACAGGGGGCGTGGTGGAGACCCAGTACTTC